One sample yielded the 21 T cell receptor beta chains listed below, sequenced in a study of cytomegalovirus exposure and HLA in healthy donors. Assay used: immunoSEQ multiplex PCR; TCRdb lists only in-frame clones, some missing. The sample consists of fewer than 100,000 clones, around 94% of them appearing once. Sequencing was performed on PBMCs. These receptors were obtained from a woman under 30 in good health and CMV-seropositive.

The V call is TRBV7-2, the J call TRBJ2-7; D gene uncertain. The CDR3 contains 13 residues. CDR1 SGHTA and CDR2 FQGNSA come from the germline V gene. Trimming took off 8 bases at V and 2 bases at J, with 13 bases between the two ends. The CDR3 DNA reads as TGTGCCAGCCGGCGGCCTTCAACCTACGAGCAGTACTTC. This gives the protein CASRRPSTYEQYF.

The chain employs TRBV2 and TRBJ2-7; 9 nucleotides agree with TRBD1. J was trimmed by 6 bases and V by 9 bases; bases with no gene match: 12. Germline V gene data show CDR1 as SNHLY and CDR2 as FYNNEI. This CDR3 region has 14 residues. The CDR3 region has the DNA TGTGCCAGTGGGTATGAGACAGGGGGTACCGAGCAGTACTTC. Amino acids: CASGYETGGTEQYF. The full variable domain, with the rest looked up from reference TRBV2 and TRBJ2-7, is EPEVTQTPSHQVTQMGQEVILRCVPISNHLYFYWYRQILGQKVEFLVSFYNNEISEKSEIFDDQFSVERPDGSNFTLKIRSTKLEDSAMYFCASGYETGGTEQYFGPGTRLTVT.

CDR3 DNA: TGTGCCAGCGGAAGACAGGGAAGCTATGGCTACACCTTC. It codes for CASGRQGSYGYTF. V gene TRBV2 combines with J gene TRBJ1-2; 7 bases are shared with TRBD1. Germline V CDR1 and CDR2: SNHLY, FYNNEI. With V trimmed by 8 bases and J by 4 bases, 7 bases remained unmatched. The CDR3 is made up of 13 amino acids. Together with reference TRBV2 and TRBJ1-2, the CDR3 gives the full variable domain: EPEVTQTPSHQVTQMGQEVILRCVPISNHLYFYWYRQILGQKVEFLVSFYNNEISEKSEIFDDQFSVERPDGSNFTLKIRSTKLEDSAMYFCASGRQGSYGYTFGSGTRLTVV.

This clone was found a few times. CDR3 nucleotides: TGTGCCAGCAGTGAATCCACAGCAACTAATGAAAAACTGTTTTTT. This sequence encodes CASSESTATNEKLFF. The chain recombines TRBV6-1 with TRBJ1-4, with D hard to call. Between the trimmed V and J ends, which lost 2 bases and 0 bases, there was a span of 7 bases. The CDR3 spans 15 residues. The V gene's germline CDR1 is MNHNS and CDR2 SASEGT.

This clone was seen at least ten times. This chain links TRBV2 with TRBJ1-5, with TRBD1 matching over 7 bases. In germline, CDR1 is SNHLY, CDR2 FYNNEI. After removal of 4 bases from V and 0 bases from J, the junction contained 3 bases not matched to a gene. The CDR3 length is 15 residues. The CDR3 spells CASSAGTDSNQPQHF. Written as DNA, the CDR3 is TGTGCCAGCAGTGCCGGGACAGATAGCAATCAGCCCCAGCATTTT.

CDR3 loop: CSVIGWGTDTQYF. CDR3 DNA sequence: TGCAGCGTCATCGGGTGGGGCACAGATACGCAGTATTTT. The chain links TRBV29-1 to TRBJ2-3; D unclear. The CDR3 loop spans 13 amino acids. Germline V lookup: CDR1 SQVTM, CDR2 ANQGSEA. V was trimmed by 6 bases and J by 1 base, leaving 11 bases between them.

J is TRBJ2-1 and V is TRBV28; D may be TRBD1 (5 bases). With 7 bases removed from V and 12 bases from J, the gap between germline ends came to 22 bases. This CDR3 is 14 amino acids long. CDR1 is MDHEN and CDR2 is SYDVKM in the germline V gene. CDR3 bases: TGTGCCAGCACCTCGGGTAGTGGGGCGAATAGGCAGTTCTTC. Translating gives CASTSGSGANRQFF.

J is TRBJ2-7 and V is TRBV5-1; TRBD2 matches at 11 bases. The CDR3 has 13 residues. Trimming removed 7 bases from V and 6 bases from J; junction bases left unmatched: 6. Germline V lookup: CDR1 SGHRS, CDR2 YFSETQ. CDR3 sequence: CASRLAGGVEQYF. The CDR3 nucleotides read TGCGCCAGCCGCCTAGCGGGAGGTGTCGAGCAGTACTTC. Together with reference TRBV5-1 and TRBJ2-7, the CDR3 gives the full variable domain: KAGVTQTPRYLIKTRGQQVTLSCSPISGHRSVSWYQQTPGQGLQFLFEYFSETQRNKGNFPGRFSGRQFSNSRSEMNVSTLELGDSALYLCASRLAGGVEQYFGPGTRLTVT.

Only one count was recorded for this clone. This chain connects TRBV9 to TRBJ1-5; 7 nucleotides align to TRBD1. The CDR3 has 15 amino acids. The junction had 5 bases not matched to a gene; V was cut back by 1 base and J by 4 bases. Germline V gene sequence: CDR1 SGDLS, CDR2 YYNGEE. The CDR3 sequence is CASSVSGTVNQPQHF. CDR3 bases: TGTGCCAGCAGCGTATCTGGGACAGTTAATCAGCCCCAGCATTTT.

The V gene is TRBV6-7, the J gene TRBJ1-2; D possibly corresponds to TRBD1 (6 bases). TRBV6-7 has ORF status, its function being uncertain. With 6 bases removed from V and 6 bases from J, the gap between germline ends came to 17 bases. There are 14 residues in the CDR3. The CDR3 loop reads CASSRLGGRDGYTF. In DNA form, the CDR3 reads TGTGCCAGCAGCCGCCTCGGGGGGCGGGATGGCTACACCTTC.

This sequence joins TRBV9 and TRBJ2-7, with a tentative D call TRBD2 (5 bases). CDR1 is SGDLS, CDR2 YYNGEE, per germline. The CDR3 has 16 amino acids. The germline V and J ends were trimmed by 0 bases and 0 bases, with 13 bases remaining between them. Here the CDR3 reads CASSVGARGNSYEQYF. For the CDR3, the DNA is TGTGCCAGCAGCGTAGGGGCTAGAGGGAACTCCTACGAGCAGTACTTC.

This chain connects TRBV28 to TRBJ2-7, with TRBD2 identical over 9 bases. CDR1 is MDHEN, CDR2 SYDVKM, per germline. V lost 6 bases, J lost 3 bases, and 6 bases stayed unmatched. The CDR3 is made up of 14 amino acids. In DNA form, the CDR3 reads TGTGCCAGCAGATTAGCGGGGGAGAGCTACGAGCAGTACTTC. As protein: CASRLAGESYEQYF.

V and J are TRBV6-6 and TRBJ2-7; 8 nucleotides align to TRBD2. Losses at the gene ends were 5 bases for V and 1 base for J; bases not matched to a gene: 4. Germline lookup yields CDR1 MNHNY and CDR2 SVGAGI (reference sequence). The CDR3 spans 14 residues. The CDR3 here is CASSHGTRSYEQYF. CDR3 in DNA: TGTGCCAGCAGTCACGGGACTAGATCCTACGAGCAGTACTTC.

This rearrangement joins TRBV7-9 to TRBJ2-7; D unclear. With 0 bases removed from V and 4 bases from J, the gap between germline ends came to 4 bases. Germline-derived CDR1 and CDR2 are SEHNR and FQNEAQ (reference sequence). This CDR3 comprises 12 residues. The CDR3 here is CASSLARYEQYF. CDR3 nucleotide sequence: TGTGCCAGCAGCTTAGCCCGGTACGAGCAGTACTTC.

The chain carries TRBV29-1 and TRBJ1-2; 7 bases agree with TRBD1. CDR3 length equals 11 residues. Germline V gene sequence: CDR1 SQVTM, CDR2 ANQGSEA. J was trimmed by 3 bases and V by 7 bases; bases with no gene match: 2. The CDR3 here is CSGGTDYGYTF. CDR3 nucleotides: TGCAGCGGGGGGACAGACTATGGCTACACCTTC. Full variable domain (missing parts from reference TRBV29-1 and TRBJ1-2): SAVISQKPSRDICQRGTSLTIQCQVDSQVTMMFWYRQQPGQSLTLIATANQGSEATYESGFVIDKFPISRPNLTFSTLTVSNMSPEDSSIYLCSGGTDYGYTFGSGTRLTVV.

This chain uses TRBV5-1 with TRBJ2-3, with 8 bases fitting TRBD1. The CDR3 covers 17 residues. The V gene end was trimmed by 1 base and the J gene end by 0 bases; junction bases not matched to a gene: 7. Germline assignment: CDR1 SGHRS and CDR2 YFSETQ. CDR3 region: CASSLSRDRFSTDTQYF. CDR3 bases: TGCGCCAGCAGCTTGTCCCGGGACAGGTTCAGCACAGATACGCAGTATTTT. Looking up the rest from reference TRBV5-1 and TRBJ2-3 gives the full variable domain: KAGVTQTPRYLIKTRGQQVTLSCSPISGHRSVSWYQQTPGQGLQFLFEYFSETQRNKGNFPGRFSGRQFSNSRSEMNVSTLELGDSALYLCASSLSRDRFSTDTQYFGPGTRLTVL.

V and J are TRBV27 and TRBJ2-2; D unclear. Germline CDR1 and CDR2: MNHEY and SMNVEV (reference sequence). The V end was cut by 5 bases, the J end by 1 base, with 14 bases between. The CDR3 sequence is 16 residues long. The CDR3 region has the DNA TGTGCCAGCAGTCCATACCTCTCCGGGAACACCGGGGAGCTGTTTTTT. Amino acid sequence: CASSPYLSGNTGELFF.

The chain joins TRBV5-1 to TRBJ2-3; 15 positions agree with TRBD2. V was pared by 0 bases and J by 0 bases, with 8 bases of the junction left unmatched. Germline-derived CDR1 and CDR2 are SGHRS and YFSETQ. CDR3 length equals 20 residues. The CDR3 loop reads CASSLEGGLAGGFSTDTQYF. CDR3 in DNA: TGCGCCAGCAGCTTGGAAGGGGGACTAGCGGGGGGATTTAGCACAGATACGCAGTATTTT.

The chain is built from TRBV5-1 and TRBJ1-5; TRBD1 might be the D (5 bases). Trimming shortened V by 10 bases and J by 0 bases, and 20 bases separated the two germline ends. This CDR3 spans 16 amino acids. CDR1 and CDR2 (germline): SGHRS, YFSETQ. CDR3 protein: CACIGQGEYSNQPQHF. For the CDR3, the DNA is TGCGCCTGTATAGGGCAGGGTGAGTATAGCAATCAGCCCCAGCATTTT.

The CDR3 DNA reads TGTGCCAGCAGCTTGGGCAGGGGGTCAATGGAGGCTTTCTTT. Protein product: CASSLGRGSMEAFF. The gene calls are TRBV5-4 and TRBJ1-1; 7 positions agree with TRBD1. Trimming took 0 bases from V and 11 from J; bases not matched to a gene: 10. The CDR3 loop spans 14 amino acids. Germline CDR1 is SGHNT and CDR2 is YYREEE (reference sequence).

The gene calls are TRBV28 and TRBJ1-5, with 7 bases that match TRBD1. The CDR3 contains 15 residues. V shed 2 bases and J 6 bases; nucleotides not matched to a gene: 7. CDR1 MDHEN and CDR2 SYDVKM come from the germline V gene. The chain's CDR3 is CASSLLQGLGQPQHF. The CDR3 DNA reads TGTGCCAGCAGTTTACTACAGGGGTTGGGTCAGCCCCAGCATTTT. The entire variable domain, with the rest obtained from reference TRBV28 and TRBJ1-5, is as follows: DVKVTQSSRYLVKRTGEKVFLECVQDMDHENMFWYRQDPGLGLRLIYFSYDVKMKEKGDIPEGYSVSREKKERFSLILESASTNQTSMYLCASSLLQGLGQPQHFGDGTRLSIL.